This T cell receptor beta chain was identified during a study of blood T cells in healthy people across ages. Turning to the study itself: Per two T cells, about one barcoded beta molecule was captured through template switching.

The CDR3 contains 17 residues. Deletions cut 5 bases from V and 6 bases from J, with 23 bases between. The use of a sample-barcoded 5' primer and a J-beta primer mix characterized a second PCR of roughly 6 to 11 cycles. TCRdb independently ran MiXCR on the 5' RACE reads; one entry per CDR3 protein. The sample holds roughly 730,000 distinct CDR3 sequences, more than 50% seen once. Source material: blood. This TCR derives from a man aged 40-55 years in good health. The chain recombines TRBV12-3 or TRBV12-4 with TRBJ2-4; a weak D match, TRBD1 (6 bases). As DNA, the CDR3 is TGTGCCAGCAGTGGGGGCCCGAGCGGAACCGCAAGAAACATTCAGTACTTC. This translates into CASSGGPSGTARNIQYF.